This is a list of T cell receptor beta chains from one sample in a study of blood T cell repertoires in COVID-19. Sequenced by immunoSEQ multiplex PCR; TCRdb stores in-frame clones only, minus some. The sample comprises some 120,000 clones, approximately 81% of which are singletons, and 6% rests with the top ten. Sequencing was carried out using peripheral blood. These receptors all stem from a man of 80 years or more with COVID-19, enrolled during active disease. The CDR3 runs from the conserved cysteine through the conserved F or W. A D gene is named only where the DNA matches it firmly. Rows give clone size only sometimes, using once, few, many, or a class for an expanded clone.

clone size	D gene	J gene	V gene	CDR3 protein	CDR3 DNA
.	.	TRBJ2-2	TRBV7-9	CASSLRFGEQTVTGELFF	TGTGCCAGCAGCCTACGCTTCGGGGAGCAAACCGTGACCGGGGAGCTGTTTTTT
.	TRBD1	TRBJ1-1	TRBV7-9	CASSLGGGDRALEAFF	TGTGCCAGCAGCTTAGGGGGTGGGGACAGGGCTCTTGAAGCTTTCTTT
.	.	TRBJ1-1	TRBV19	CASSIGQRGNTEAFF	TGTGCCAGTAGTATAGGACAGCGGGGGAACACTGAAGCTTTCTTT
few	.	TRBJ2-1	TRBV5-1	CASSLLQSSSYNEQFF	TGCGCCAGCAGCTTGCTTCAATCGAGCTCCTACAATGAGCAGTTCTTC
.	TRBD1	TRBJ2-1	TRBV5-1	CASSLAIGTDYNEQFF	TGCGCCAGCAGCTTGGCTATAGGGACAGATTACAATGAGCAGTTCTTC
few	.	TRBJ1-1	TRBV6-5	CASSYFPTVNTEAFF	TGTGCCAGCAGTTACTTCCCGACAGTGAACACTGAAGCTTTCTTT
.	.	TRBJ1-1	TRBV7-2	CASSSTGTEAFF	TGTGCCAGCAGCTCTACGGGCACTGAAGCTTTCTTT
.	TRBD2	TRBJ2-1	TRBV29-1	CSVVASGSGDEQFF	TGCAGCGTTGTAGCTAGCGGGAGTGGGGATGAGCAGTTCTTC
.	TRBD2	TRBJ2-2	TRBV28	CASSLGGLAWAGELFF	TGTGCCAGCAGTTTAGGCGGACTAGCTTGGGCCGGGGAGCTGTTTTTT
.	.	TRBJ2-7	TRBV15	CATSRDGGTYEQYF	TGTGCCACCAGCAGGGACGGAGGGACCTACGAGCAGTACTTC
.	.	TRBJ2-6	TRBV5-4	CASSLGSQGANVLTF	TGTGCCAGCAGCTTGGGTAGCCAGGGGGCCAACGTCCTGACTTTC
.	.	TRBJ2-7	TRBV11-2	CASRPRRVSYEQYF	TGTGCCAGCAGACCCCGCCGGGTTTCCTACGAGCAGTACTTC
.	.	TRBJ1-6	TRBV7-3	CASSLGVYNSPLHF	TGTGCCAGCAGCTTAGGAGTCTATAATTCACCCCTCCACTTT
.	TRBD1	TRBJ1-1	TRBV28	CASSPPDRGRTEAFF	TGTGCCAGCAGTCCACCTGACAGGGGGAGGACTGAAGCTTTCTTT
.	TRBD1	TRBJ1-4	TRBV28	CASIMGGQGIEKLFF	TGTGCCAGCATTATGGGGGGACAGGGGATCGAAAAACTGTTTTTT
once	.	TRBJ1-6	TRBV12-3/TRBV12-4	CASSRDYNSPLHF	TGTGCCAGTTCCCGGGACTATAATTCACCCCTCCACTTT
.	TRBD1	TRBJ2-5	TRBV5-4	CASSLGVLGGEETQYF	TGTGCCAGCAGCTTGGGCGTGTTAGGGGGCGAAGAGACCCAGTACTTC
.	.	TRBJ2-7	TRBV27	CASSLRQASSYEQYF	TGTGCCAGCAGTTTAAGACAGGCGAGCTCCTACGAGCAGTACTTC
many	.	TRBJ1-2	TRBV5-6	CASSLPSGVDGYTF	TGTGCCAGCAGCTTGCCCTCCGGGGTTGATGGCTACACCTTC
.	TRBD2	TRBJ2-7	TRBV6-5	CASSLGTSGAYEQYF	TGTGCCAGCAGTTTGGGGACTAGCGGCGCCTACGAGCAGTACTTC
few	TRBD1	TRBJ2-7	TRBV28	CASSFLMGQGGPYEQYF	TGTGCCAGCAGTTTTCTAATGGGACAGGGGGGACCCTACGAGCAGTACTTC
.	.	TRBJ2-5	TRBV21-1	CASSCGRLAGGRDQYF	TGTGCCAGCAGCTGCGGGCGTCTAGCGGGAGGGCGGGACCAGTACTTC
few	.	TRBJ1-1	TRBV9	CASSVDWNTEAFF	TGTGCCAGCAGCGTAGACTGGAACACTGAAGCTTTCTTT
.	.	TRBJ2-5	TRBV24-1	CATSDVRGYQETQYF	TGTGCCACCAGTGATGTGCGGGGCTACCAAGAGACCCAGTACTTC